The entry below gives a single T cell receptor beta chain sequence along with its context. The antigen remains unidentified. The length of the CDR3 is 16 residues. This sample is drawn from a study of long-term antiretroviral therapy in people with HIV. Regarding the study as a whole: Information on adherence, resistance and therapy changes was unavailable.

Clinicians in the United States treated all participants with HIV. At the survey level, the v3.0 immunoSEQ assay was run. Profiled with immunoSEQ multiplex PCR; TCRdb holds only in-frame clones, not every one. The repertoire consists of roughly 23,000 clones, with about 81% occurring once and the leading ten covering 6% to 8%. The sequence was collected from a man aged 25 to 40 with HIV. The sample was unsorted PBMCs, taken 1.5 years after starting antiretroviral therapy. V usage is TRBV21-1 and J usage is TRBJ1-4; the table's TRBD1 call for D was not verified on the DNA. TRBV21-1 is assigned pseudogene status. This CDR3 is CASSKAERQENEKLFF. CDR3 coding DNA: TGTGCCAGCAGCAAAGCCGAGAGACAGGAAAATGAAAAACTGTTTTTT.